Below are 21 T cell receptor beta chains sequenced from a single sample in a study of T cells of healthy individuals. A single record per CDR3 protein comes from TCRdb applying MiXCR to the 5' RACE reads. In the table there are tens of thousands of distinct CDR3 sequences, about 17% of which are singletons. These TCRs come from a human donor in good health.

V gene TRBV27 combines with J gene TRBJ1-1, with D unclear. This CDR3 spans 12 amino acids. Germline loops: CDR1 MNHEY, CDR2 SMNVEV (reference sequence). Deletions cut 7 bases from V and 0 bases from J, with 6 bases between. The CDR3: CASTDMNTEAFF. The DNA of the CDR3 is TGTGCCAGCACTGATATGAACACTGAAGCTTTCTTT.

This rearrangement joins TRBV7-8 to TRBJ1-2, with 10 bases that match TRBD1. Germline V lookup: CDR1 SGHVS, CDR2 FQNEAQ. There are 14 residues in the CDR3. The V gene end was trimmed by 3 bases and the J gene end by 7 bases; junction bases not matched to a gene: 5. CDR3: CASSFRDRGGGYTF. CDR3 coding DNA: TGTGCCAGCAGCTTCCGGGACAGGGGTGGTGGCTACACCTTC.

This clonotype was seen repeatedly, ten times or more. The DNA of the CDR3 is TGCAGCGTTGTAGACCGAATCCTCTCCTACGAGCAGTACTTC. Protein product: CSVVDRILSYEQYF. The chain couples TRBV29-1 to TRBJ2-7; D remains ambiguous. The CDR3 runs 14 residues. Deletions cut 4 bases from V and 0 bases from J, with 13 bases between. CDR1 and CDR2 from the germline V gene are SQVTM and ANQGSEA.

This clonotype was seen repeatedly, ten times or more. This rearrangement joins TRBV7-9 to TRBJ1-6, with D hard to call. The CDR3 totals 15 residues. CDR1 and CDR2 from the germline V gene are SEHNR and FQNEAQ (reference sequence). Trimming took 5 bases from V and 3 from J, leaving 11 bases between them. The CDR3 sequence is CASSGALIYNSPLHF. Written as DNA, the CDR3 is TGTGCCAGCAGCGGAGCTCTGATCTATAATTCACCCCTCCACTTT.

V gene TRBV28 combines with J gene TRBJ1-5; D may be TRBD1 (6 bases). CDR1 is MDHEN and CDR2 is SYDVKM in the germline V gene. The germline V and J ends were trimmed by 5 bases and 0 bases, with 11 bases remaining between them. The CDR3 covers 15 residues. CDR3 coding DNA: TGTGCCAGCAGTCCCAGGGGCTATAGCAATCAGCCCCAGCATTTT. It yields the protein CASSPRGYSNQPQHF.

This clonotype was observed many times. The chain couples TRBV28 to TRBJ1-2, with unresolved D. Germline V gene data show CDR1 as MDHEN and CDR2 as SYDVKM. V shed 3 bases and J shed 3 bases, with 8 bases lying between them. The CDR3 extends over 13 amino acids. The DNA of the CDR3 is TGTGCCAGCAGTTTTGGCGGTGACTATGGCTACACCTTC. This translates into CASSFGGDYGYTF.

For the CDR3, the DNA is TGCGCCAGCAGCCAGCAAGGTGGGGCCGGGGAGCTGTTTTTT. It specifies CASSQQGGAGELFF. This sequence joins TRBV5-1 and TRBJ2-2; D is unclear. Germline-derived CDR1 and CDR2 are SGHRS and YFSETQ. The CDR3 sequence is 14 residues long. Between the trimmed V and J ends, which lost 4 bases and 6 bases, there was a span of 13 bases.

Concerning this clonotype itself: A read error may be the cause here, since a much bigger clone is one base away. The V call is TRBV20-1, the J call TRBJ2-2; D unresolved. This CDR3 contains 14 residues. The germline V gene encodes CDR1 DFQATT and CDR2 SNEGSKA (reference sequence). CDR3 protein: CSASRPENTVELFF. The DNA for the CDR3 is TGCAGTGCTAGCAGGCCTGAGAACACCGTGGAGCTGTTTTTT.

This clonotype occurred a few times. The CDR3 DNA sequence: TGTGCCAGCACCGTGGGGGGTTTAATGGACTATGGCTACACCTTC. Protein sequence: CASTVGGLMDYGYTF. The rearrangement links TRBV3-1 to TRBJ1-2, with a possible D match to TRBD1 (5 bases). CDR1 is LGHDT and CDR2 is YNNKEL in the germline V gene (reference sequence). Trimming left V 7 bases short and J 3 bases short, with 18 bases between. CDR3 size: 15 residues.

The sample holds many counts of this clonotype. V gene TRBV20-1 combines with J gene TRBJ2-2; tentative D call: TRBD2 (6 bases). Germline V gene sequence: CDR1 DFQATT, CDR2 SNEGSKA (reference sequence). CDR3 length equals 15 residues. Trimming removed 5 bases from V and 1 base from J, with 14 bases in between. For the CDR3, the DNA is TGCAGTGCTCATATAGCGGAGGGGAACACCGGGGAGCTGTTTTTT. Translation gives CSAHIAEGNTGELFF.

This sequence joins TRBV4-3 and TRBJ1-2; the D gene is possibly TRBD1 (5 bases). Germline assignment: CDR1 LGHNA and CDR2 YSLEER. This CDR3 contains 15 residues. The germline V and J ends were trimmed by 0 bases and 4 bases, with 12 bases remaining between them. DNA of the CDR3: TGCGCCAGCAGCCAAGATCCGTTGGGGGTCTATGGCTACACCTTC. It yields the protein CASSQDPLGVYGYTF.

This clonotype was detected many times. J is TRBJ2-1 and V is TRBV6-2 or TRBV6-3, with 7 bases lining up with TRBD2. The CDR3 consists of 14 residues. Germline trimming cut 10 bases from V and 5 bases from J; bases unmatched to any gene: 11. The germline V gene has CDR1 MNHEY and CDR2 SVGEGT. The chain's CDR3 is CATRAGTTNNEQFF. CDR3 sequence (DNA): TGTGCCACCCGAGCGGGGACTACCAACAATGAGCAGTTCTTC.

This clonotype occurred a few times. This chain links TRBV7-9 with TRBJ2-7; D is perhaps TRBD1 (6 bases). Germline CDR1 SEHNR, CDR2 FQNEAQ (reference sequence). The CDR3 has 14 amino acids. The V and J ends lost 1 base and 7 bases respectively, with 14 bases between them. The CDR3 here is CASSLGRTVGEQYF. CDR3 coding DNA: TGTGCCAGCAGCTTAGGGAGGACAGTAGGGGAGCAGTACTTC.

This clonotype has at least ten counts. V gene TRBV29-1 combines with J gene TRBJ1-1; TRBD1 is a possible D gene (5 bases). V gave up 4 bases and J gave up 3 bases, with 12 bases separating them. The CDR3 has 13 amino acids. CDR1 and CDR2 (germline): SQVTM, ANQGSEA. The chain's CDR3 is CSVATGRDTEAFF. The CDR3 region has the DNA TGCAGCGTTGCAACGGGGCGGGACACTGAAGCTTTCTTT.

This clonotype was observed many times. This chain uses TRBV20-1 with TRBJ1-4, with a possible D match to TRBD1 (5 bases). CDR3 length: 14 residues. The germline CDR1 and CDR2 sequences are DFQATT and SNEGSKA (reference sequence). V gave up 6 bases and J gave up 7 bases, with 18 bases separating them. CDR3: CSAGSRDFSEKLFF. The CDR3 DNA reads as TGCAGTGCGGGGAGCCGGGACTTCAGTGAAAAACTGTTTTTT.

The sample holds many counts of this clonotype. This chain uses TRBV28 with TRBJ2-5, with 15 bases lining up with TRBD2. The V segment lost 6 bases and the J segment 4 bases; nucleotides outside the gene matches: 3. The CDR3 runs 15 residues. Looked up from germline, CDR1 is MDHEN and CDR2 is SYDVKM. The chain's CDR3 is CASRGLAGGRETQYF. CDR3 DNA: TGTGCCAGCAGGGGACTAGCGGGAGGTAGAGAGACCCAGTACTTC.

This clonotype has just a few counts. The chain is built from TRBV10-2 and TRBJ2-5, with 14 positions matching TRBD2. Germline lookup yields CDR1 WSHSY and CDR2 SAAADI. V trimming: 6 bases; J trimming: 4 bases; junction bases outside the gene matches: 4. The CDR3 consists of 15 residues. This CDR3 reads CASRVTSGGGETQYF. For the CDR3, the DNA is TGCGCCAGCAGGGTGACTAGCGGGGGGGGAGAGACCCAGTACTTC.

This rearrangement joins TRBV12-3 or TRBV12-4 to TRBJ2-6; D assignment may be TRBD1 or TRBD2 (5 bases each). The CDR3 is 17 residues long. The V end was cut by 6 bases, the J end by 0 bases, with 15 bases between. The CDR3 nucleotides are TGTGCCAGCAGACCCGGGACGTCGGACTCTGGGGCCAACGTCCTGACTTTC. Translating it yields CASRPGTSDSGANVLTF.

The chain carries TRBV7-9 and TRBJ1-5; 7 bases align to TRBD1. The CDR3 extends over 14 amino acids. Germline CDR1 reads SEHNR; CDR2 reads FQNEAQ (reference sequence). V shed 5 bases, J shed 3 bases, and the junction held 4 bases outside the gene matches. The CDR3 DNA follows: TGTGCCAGCAGCCCGACAGGGCACAATCAGCCCCAGCATTTT. Translation: CASSPTGHNQPQHF.

This clonotype was observed at least ten times. V gene TRBV5-6 combines with J gene TRBJ2-7; 9 bases align to TRBD1. The CDR3 loop spans 15 amino acids. From germline, CDR1 is SGHDT and CDR2 YYEEEE. V lost 1 base and J lost 5; bases outside the gene matches: 7. The CDR3 nucleotides are TGTGCCAGCAGCTTGCCTGGGACAGGGCGAAACGAGCAGTACTTC. Protein product: CASSLPGTGRNEQYF.

Only a few counts were recorded for this clonotype. The chain uses TRBV10-3 and TRBJ2-7; 7 nucleotides agree with TRBD2. V gave up 3 bases and J gave up 3 bases; unmatched junction bases: 8. Germline V gene sequence: CDR1 ENHRY, CDR2 SYGVKD. The CDR3 is made up of 15 amino acids. The CDR3 DNA sequence: TGTGCCATCAGTGAAACTCCCGGGACTAACTACGAGCAGTACTTC. Its translation is CAISETPGTNYEQYF.